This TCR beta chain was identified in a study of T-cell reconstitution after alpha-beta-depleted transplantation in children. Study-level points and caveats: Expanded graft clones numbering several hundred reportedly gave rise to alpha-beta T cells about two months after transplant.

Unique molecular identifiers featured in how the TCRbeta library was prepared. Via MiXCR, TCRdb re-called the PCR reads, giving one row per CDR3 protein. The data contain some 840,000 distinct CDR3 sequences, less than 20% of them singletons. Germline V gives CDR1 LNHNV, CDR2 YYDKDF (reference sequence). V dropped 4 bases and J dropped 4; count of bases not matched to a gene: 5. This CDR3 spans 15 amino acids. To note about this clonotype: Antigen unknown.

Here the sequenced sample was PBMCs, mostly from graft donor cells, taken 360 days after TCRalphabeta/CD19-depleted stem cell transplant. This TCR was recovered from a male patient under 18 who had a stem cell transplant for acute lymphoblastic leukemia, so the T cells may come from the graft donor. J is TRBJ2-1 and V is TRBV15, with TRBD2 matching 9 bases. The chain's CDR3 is CATSIQREVYNEQFF. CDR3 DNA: TGTGCCACCAGCATTCAGCGGGAGGTTTACAATGAGCAGTTCTTC. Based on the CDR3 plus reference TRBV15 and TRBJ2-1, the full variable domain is DAMVIQNPRYQVTQFGKPVTLSCSQTLNHNVMYWYQQKSSQAPKLLFHYYDKDFNNEADTPDNFQSRRPNTSFCFLDIRSPGLGDTAMYLCATSIQREVYNEQFFGPGTRLTVL.